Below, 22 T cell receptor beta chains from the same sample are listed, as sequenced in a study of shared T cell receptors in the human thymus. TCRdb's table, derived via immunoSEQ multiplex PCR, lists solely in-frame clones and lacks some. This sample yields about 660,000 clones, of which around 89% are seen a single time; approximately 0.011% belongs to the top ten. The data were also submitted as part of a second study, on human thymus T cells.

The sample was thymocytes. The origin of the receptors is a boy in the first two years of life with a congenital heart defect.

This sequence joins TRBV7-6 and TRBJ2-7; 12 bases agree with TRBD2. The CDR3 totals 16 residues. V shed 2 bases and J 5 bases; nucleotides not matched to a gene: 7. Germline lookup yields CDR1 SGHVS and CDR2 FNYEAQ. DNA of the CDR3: TGTGCCAGCAGCTTATCCCCTAGCGGGAGGGTCCACGAGCAGTACTTC. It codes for CASSLSPSGRVHEQYF.

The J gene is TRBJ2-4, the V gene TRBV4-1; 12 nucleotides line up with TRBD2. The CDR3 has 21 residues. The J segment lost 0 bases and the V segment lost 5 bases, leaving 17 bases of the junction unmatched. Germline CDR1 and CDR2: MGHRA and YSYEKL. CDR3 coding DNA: TGCGCCAGCAGCGCCCGGACTAGCGGGACCAAACCCCTACTAGCCAAAAACATTCAGTACTTC. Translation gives CASSARTSGTKPLLAKNIQYF.

The chain's CDR3 is CASSSGTGGDNTEAFF. Written as DNA, the CDR3 is TGTGCCAGCAGCTCAGGAACAGGGGGGGATAACACTGAAGCTTTCTTT. The chain joins TRBV7-9 to TRBJ1-1; 8 bases map to TRBD1. Germline V CDR1 and CDR2: SEHNR, FQNEAQ (reference sequence). Trimming cost V 4 bases and J 2 bases; bases outside gene matches: 9. The CDR3 consists of 16 residues.

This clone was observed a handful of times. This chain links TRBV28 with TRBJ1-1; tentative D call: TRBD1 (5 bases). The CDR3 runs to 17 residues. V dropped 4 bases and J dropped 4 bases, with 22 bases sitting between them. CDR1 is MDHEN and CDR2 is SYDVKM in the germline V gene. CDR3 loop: CASSSRVVPPWGTEAFF. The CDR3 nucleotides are TGTGCCAGCAGTTCCAGGGTTGTCCCTCCTTGGGGCACTGAAGCTTTCTTT.

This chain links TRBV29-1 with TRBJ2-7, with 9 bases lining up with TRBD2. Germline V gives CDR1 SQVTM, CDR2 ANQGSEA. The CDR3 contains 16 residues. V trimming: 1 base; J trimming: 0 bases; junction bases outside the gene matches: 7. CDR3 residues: CSVEVGLAPGSYEQYF. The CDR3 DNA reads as TGCAGCGTTGAAGTAGGACTAGCGCCTGGCTCCTACGAGCAGTACTTC.

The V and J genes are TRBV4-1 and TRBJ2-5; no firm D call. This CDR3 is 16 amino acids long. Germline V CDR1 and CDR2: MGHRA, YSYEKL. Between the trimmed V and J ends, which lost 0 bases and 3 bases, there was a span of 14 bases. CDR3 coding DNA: TGCGCCAGCAGCCAAGATATCTCTGGCGGCGAAGAGACCCAGTACTTC. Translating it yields CASSQDISGGEETQYF.

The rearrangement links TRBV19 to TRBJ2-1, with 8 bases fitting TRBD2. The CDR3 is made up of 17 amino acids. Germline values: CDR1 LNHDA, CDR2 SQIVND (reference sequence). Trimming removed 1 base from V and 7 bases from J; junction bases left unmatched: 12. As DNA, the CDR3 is TGTGCCAGTAGTATAGGCACCCCGGGACTAGGGTATAATGAGCAGTTCTTC. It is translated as CASSIGTPGLGYNEQFF. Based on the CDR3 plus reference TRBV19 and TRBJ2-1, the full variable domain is DGGITQSPKYLFRKEGQNVTLSCEQNLNHDAMYWYRQDPGQGLRLIYYSQIVNDFQKGDIAEGYSVSREKKESFPLTVTSAQKNPTAFYLCASSIGTPGLGYNEQFFGPGTRLTVL.

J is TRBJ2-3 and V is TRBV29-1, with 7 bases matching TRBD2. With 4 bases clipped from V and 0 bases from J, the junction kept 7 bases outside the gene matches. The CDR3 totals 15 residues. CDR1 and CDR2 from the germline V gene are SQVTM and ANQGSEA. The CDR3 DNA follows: TGCAGCGTTGCTCTCCCTAGCGGAAGCACAGATACGCAGTATTTT. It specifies CSVALPSGSTDTQYF.

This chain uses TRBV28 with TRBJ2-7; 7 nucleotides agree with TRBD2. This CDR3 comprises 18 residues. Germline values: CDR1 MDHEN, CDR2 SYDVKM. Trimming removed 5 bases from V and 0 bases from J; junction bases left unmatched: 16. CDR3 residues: CASSPKAVGGISSYEQYF. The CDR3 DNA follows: TGTGCCAGCAGTCCTAAAGCTGTCGGGGGGATTAGCTCCTACGAGCAGTACTTC. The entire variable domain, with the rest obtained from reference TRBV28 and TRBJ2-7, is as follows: DVKVTQSSRYLVKRTGEKVFLECVQDMDHENMFWYRQDPGLGLRLIYFSYDVKMKEKGDIPEGYSVSREKKERFSLILESASTNQTSMYLCASSPKAVGGISSYEQYFGPGTRLTVT.

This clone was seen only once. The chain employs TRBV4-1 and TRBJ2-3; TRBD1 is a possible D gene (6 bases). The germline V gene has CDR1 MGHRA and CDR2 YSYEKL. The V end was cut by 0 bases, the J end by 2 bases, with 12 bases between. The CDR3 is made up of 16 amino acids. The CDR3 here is CASSQDGDTDTDTQYF. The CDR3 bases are TGCGCCAGCAGCCAAGATGGGGACACTGACACAGATACGCAGTATTTT.

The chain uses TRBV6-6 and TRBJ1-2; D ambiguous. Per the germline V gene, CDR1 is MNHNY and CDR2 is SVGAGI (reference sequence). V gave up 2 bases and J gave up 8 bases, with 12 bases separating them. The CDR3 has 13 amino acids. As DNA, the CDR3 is TGTGCCAGCAGTTACGGGAGCAATTCGGGCTACACCTTC. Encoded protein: CASSYGSNSGYTF.

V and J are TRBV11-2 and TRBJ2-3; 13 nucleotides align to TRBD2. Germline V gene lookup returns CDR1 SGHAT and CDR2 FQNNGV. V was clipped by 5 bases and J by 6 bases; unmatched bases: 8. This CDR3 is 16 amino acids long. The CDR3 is CASSIRTSGRVDTQYF. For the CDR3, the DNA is TGTGCCAGCAGCATCCGGACTAGCGGGAGAGTGGATACGCAGTATTTT.

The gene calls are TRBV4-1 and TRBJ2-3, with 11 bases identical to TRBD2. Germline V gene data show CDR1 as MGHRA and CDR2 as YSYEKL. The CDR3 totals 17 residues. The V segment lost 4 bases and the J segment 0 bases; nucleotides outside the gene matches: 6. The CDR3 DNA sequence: TGCGCCAGCAGCCGACCGGGACTAGCGGACAGCACAGATACGCAGTATTTT. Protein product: CASSRPGLADSTDTQYF.

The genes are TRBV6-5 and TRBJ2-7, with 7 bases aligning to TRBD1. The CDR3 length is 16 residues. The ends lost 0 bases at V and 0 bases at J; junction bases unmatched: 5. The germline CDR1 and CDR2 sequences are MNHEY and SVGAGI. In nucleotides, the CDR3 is TGTGCCAGCAGTTACTCGACAGGGATCGGCTCCTACGAGCAGTACTTC. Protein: CASSYSTGIGSYEQYF.

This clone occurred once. The CDR3 protein is CASSEYTSGVYGYTF. CDR3 nucleotide sequence: TGTGCCAGCAGTGAATATACGTCGGGGGTCTATGGCTACACCTTC. The gene calls are TRBV25-1 and TRBJ1-2; TRBD1 might be the D (5 bases). Trimming took 0 bases from V and 4 from J, leaving 12 bases between them. Germline CDR1 reads MGHDK; CDR2 reads SYGVNS. This CDR3 comprises 15 residues.

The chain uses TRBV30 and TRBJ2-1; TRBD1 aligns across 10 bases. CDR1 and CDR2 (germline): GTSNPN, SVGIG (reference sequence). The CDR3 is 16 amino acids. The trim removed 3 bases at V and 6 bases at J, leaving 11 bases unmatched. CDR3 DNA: TGTGCCTGGAGCGTAGGGAGGACAGGGGGAGGCAATGAGCAGTTCTTC. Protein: CAWSVGRTGGGNEQFF.

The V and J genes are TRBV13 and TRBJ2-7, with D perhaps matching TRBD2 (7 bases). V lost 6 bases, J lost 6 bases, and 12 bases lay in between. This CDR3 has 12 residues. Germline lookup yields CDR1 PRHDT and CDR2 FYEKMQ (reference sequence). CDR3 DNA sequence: TGTGCCAGCAGGGCAGGGGAGGGCGAGCAGTACTTC. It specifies CASRAGEGEQYF.

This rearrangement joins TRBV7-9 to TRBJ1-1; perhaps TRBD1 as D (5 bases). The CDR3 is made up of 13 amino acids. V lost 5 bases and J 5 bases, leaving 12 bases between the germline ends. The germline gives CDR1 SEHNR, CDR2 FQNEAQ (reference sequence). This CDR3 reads CASSPGGWTEAFF. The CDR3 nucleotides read TGTGCCAGCAGCCCGGGGGGTTGGACTGAAGCTTTCTTT.

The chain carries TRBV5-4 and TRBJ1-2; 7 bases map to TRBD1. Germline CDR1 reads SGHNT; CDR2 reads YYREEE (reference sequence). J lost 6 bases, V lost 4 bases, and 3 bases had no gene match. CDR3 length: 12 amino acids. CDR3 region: CASSVGTDGYTF. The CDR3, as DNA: TGTGCCAGCAGCGTAGGGACAGATGGCTACACCTTC.

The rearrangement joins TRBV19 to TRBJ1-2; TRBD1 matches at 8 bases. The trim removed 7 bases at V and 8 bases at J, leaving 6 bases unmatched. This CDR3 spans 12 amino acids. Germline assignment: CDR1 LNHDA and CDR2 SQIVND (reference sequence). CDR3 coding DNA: TGTGCCAGTAAACCACAGGGGGACGGCTACACCTTC. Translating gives CASKPQGDGYTF.

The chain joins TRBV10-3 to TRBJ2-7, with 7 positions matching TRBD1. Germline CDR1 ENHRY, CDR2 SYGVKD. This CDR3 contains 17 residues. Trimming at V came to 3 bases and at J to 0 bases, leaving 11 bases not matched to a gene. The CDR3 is CAISDSRQGLSSYEQYF. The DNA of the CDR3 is TGTGCCATCAGTGACAGCCGACAGGGTCTCAGCTCCTACGAGCAGTACTTC.

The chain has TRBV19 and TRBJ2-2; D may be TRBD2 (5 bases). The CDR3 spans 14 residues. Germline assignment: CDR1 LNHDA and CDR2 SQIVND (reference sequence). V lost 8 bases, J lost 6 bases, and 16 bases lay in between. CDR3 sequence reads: CASWRTEGSGELFF. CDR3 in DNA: TGTGCCAGTTGGAGGACGGAAGGGTCCGGGGAGCTGTTTTTT. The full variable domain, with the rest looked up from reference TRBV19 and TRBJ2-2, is DGGITQSPKYLFRKEGQNVTLSCEQNLNHDAMYWYRQDPGQGLRLIYYSQIVNDFQKGDIAEGYSVSREKKESFPLTVTSAQKNPTAFYLCASWRTEGSGELFFGEGSRLTVL.